This is a list of T cell receptor beta chains from one sample in a study of cytomegalovirus exposure and HLA in healthy donors. Repertoires were generated with immunoSEQ multiplex PCR, while TCRdb's copy carries only in-frame clones and drops some. The sample has about 190,000 clones, over 60% seen once. Sequenced: PBMCs. These receptors came from a woman aged 25 to 45 in good health and CMV-seropositive. Both conserved end residues are part of each CDR3. The D gene is left open where the match is weak. Some rows mark clone size as missing; the rest say once, few, many or name a class of expanded clone.

d_gene: NA
abundance: NA
j_gene: TRBJ2-3
v_gene: TRBV27
CDR3aa: CASSTRRNSTDTQYF
CDR3nt: TGTGCCAGCAGTACCCGGCGGAACAGCACAGATACGCAGTATTTT

d_gene: NA
abundance: NA
j_gene: TRBJ2-5
v_gene: TRBV2
CDR3aa: CASSPYAETQYF
CDR3nt: TGTGCCAGCAGCCCCTATGCCGAGACCCAGTACTTC

d_gene: TRBD1
abundance: NA
j_gene: TRBJ2-3
v_gene: TRBV5-1
CDR3aa: CASSLALLTGGLYF
CDR3nt: TGCGCCAGCAGCTTGGCCCTATTGACAGGGGGGTTGTATTTT

d_gene: TRBD1
abundance: NA
j_gene: TRBJ2-5
v_gene: TRBV4-3
CDR3aa: CASSPTGAPQETQYF
CDR3nt: TGCGCCAGCAGCCCAACAGGGGCCCCACAAGAGACCCAGTACTTC

d_gene: TRBD1
abundance: NA
j_gene: TRBJ2-1
v_gene: TRBV7-6
CDR3aa: CASSRRGYNEQFF
CDR3nt: TGTGCCAGCAGCCGCAGGGGGTACAATGAGCAGTTCTTC

d_gene: NA
abundance: NA
j_gene: TRBJ1-1
v_gene: TRBV28
CDR3aa: CASKQVNTEAFF
CDR3nt: TGTGCCAGCAAACAAGTGAACACTGAAGCTTTCTTT

d_gene: TRBD2
abundance: NA
j_gene: TRBJ2-5
v_gene: TRBV6-1
CDR3aa: CASSVSGGFETQYF
CDR3nt: TGTGCCAGCAGTGTTTCGGGGGGGTTCGAGACCCAGTACTTC

d_gene: NA
abundance: NA
j_gene: TRBJ2-7
v_gene: TRBV27
CDR3aa: CASKVTRTHPGEQYF
CDR3nt: TGTGCCAGTAAAGTAACCAGGACTCATCCGGGCGAGCAGTACTTC

d_gene: NA
abundance: NA
j_gene: TRBJ1-6
v_gene: TRBV18
CDR3aa: CASSPTPSATSYNSPLHF
CDR3nt: TGTGCCAGCTCACCTACACCCTCCGCCACCTCCTATAATTCACCCCTCCACTTT

d_gene: TRBD1
abundance: few
j_gene: TRBJ2-7
v_gene: TRBV5-1
CDR3aa: CASSDPGQGVQYF
CDR3nt: TGCGCCAGCAGCGATCCGGGACAGGGAGTGCAGTACTTC

d_gene: NA
abundance: NA
j_gene: TRBJ1-4
v_gene: TRBV7-2
CDR3aa: CASSLAGSGGEKLFF
CDR3nt: TGTGCCAGCAGCTTAGCCGGCTCTGGGGGCGAAAAACTGTTTTTT

d_gene: TRBD1
abundance: NA
j_gene: TRBJ1-1
v_gene: TRBV11-2
CDR3aa: CASSSAGGLTEAFF
CDR3nt: TGTGCCAGCAGCTCTGCAGGGGGTCTCACTGAAGCTTTCTTT

d_gene: TRBD2
abundance: NA
j_gene: TRBJ2-2
v_gene: TRBV2
CDR3aa: CASKGLASTGELFF
CDR3nt: TGTGCCAGCAAGGGACTAGCGAGCACCGGGGAGCTGTTTTTT

d_gene: TRBD2
abundance: NA
j_gene: TRBJ2-7
v_gene: TRBV7-2
CDR3aa: CASTPGLAGGNSYEQYF
CDR3nt: TGTGCCAGCACCCCCGGACTAGCGGGAGGGAACTCCTACGAGCAGTACTTC

d_gene: NA
abundance: NA
j_gene: TRBJ2-7
v_gene: TRBV29-1
CDR3aa: CSVEDSYEQYF
CDR3nt: TGCAGCGTTGAAGACAGCTACGAGCAGTACTTC

d_gene: NA
abundance: NA
j_gene: TRBJ1-2
v_gene: TRBV27
CDR3aa: CASSYVGSNYGYTF
CDR3nt: TGTGCCAGCAGTTATGTCGGGAGTAACTATGGCTACACCTTC

d_gene: TRBD1
abundance: NA
j_gene: TRBJ1-5
v_gene: TRBV4-2
CDR3aa: CASSQPRGNQPQHF
CDR3nt: TGTGCCAGCAGCCAACCCAGGGGGAATCAGCCCCAGCATTTT

d_gene: TRBD1
abundance: few
j_gene: TRBJ1-2
v_gene: TRBV19
CDR3aa: CASSTHADREDYGYTF
CDR3nt: TGTGCCAGTAGTACCCACGCGGACAGGGAAGACTATGGCTACACCTTC

d_gene: TRBD2
abundance: NA
j_gene: TRBJ2-1
v_gene: TRBV9
CDR3aa: CASSVGASGIILSYNEQFF
CDR3nt: TGTGCCAGCAGCGTAGGGGCTAGCGGGATAATACTATCCTACAATGAGCAGTTCTTC

d_gene: NA
abundance: few
j_gene: TRBJ2-5
v_gene: TRBV5-4
CDR3aa: CASSFGRGPQETQYF
CDR3nt: TGTGCCAGCAGCTTCGGCAGGGGTCCGCAAGAGACCCAGTACTTC

d_gene: TRBD1
abundance: NA
j_gene: TRBJ1-2
v_gene: TRBV28
CDR3aa: CASRRTGTGSGYTF
CDR3nt: TGTGCCAGCAGGCGTACCGGGACAGGGAGTGGCTACACCTTC

d_gene: NA
abundance: NA
j_gene: TRBJ2-2
v_gene: TRBV6-6
CDR3aa: CASSFLVGGDGELFF
CDR3nt: TGTGCCAGCAGTTTCTTGGTCGGAGGGGACGGGGAGCTGTTTTTT

d_gene: NA
abundance: NA
j_gene: TRBJ2-7
v_gene: TRBV6-5
CDR3aa: CASRPQRGYEQYF
CDR3nt: TGTGCCAGCAGGCCTCAGAGAGGCTACGAGCAGTACTTC

d_gene: NA
abundance: NA
j_gene: TRBJ1-5
v_gene: TRBV14
CDR3aa: CASSQREVGPQHF
CDR3nt: TGTGCCAGCAGCCAGAGGGAAGTGGGGCCCCAGCATTTT

d_gene: TRBD1
abundance: NA
j_gene: TRBJ2-7
v_gene: TRBV19
CDR3aa: CASNGQGSPYEQYF
CDR3nt: TGTGCCAGTAACGGACAGGGGAGTCCCTACGAGCAGTACTTC

d_gene: TRBD1
abundance: few
j_gene: TRBJ2-7
v_gene: TRBV7-8
CDR3aa: CASSPRDRVYEQYF
CDR3nt: TGTGCCAGCAGCCCCCGGGACAGAGTCTACGAGCAGTACTTC

d_gene: TRBD1
abundance: NA
j_gene: TRBJ1-5
v_gene: TRBV6-1
CDR3aa: CASQRTGGNQPQHF
CDR3nt: TGTGCCAGCCAAAGGACAGGGGGAAATCAGCCCCAGCATTTT

d_gene: NA
abundance: NA
j_gene: TRBJ1-4
v_gene: TRBV5-4
CDR3aa: CASSLGGTTEEKLFF
CDR3nt: TGTGCCAGCAGCTTGGGGGGCACCACTGAAGAAAAACTGTTTTTT

d_gene: TRBD2
abundance: NA
j_gene: TRBJ2-1
v_gene: TRBV7-2
CDR3aa: CASSLPGSGRYNEQFF
CDR3nt: TGTGCCAGCAGCTTACCAGGTAGCGGGAGGTACAATGAGCAGTTCTTC

d_gene: NA
abundance: NA
j_gene: TRBJ2-5
v_gene: TRBV7-2
CDR3aa: CASSLQQIQETQYF
CDR3nt: TGTGCCAGCAGCTTACAACAGATCCAAGAGACCCAGTACTTC

d_gene: NA
abundance: NA
j_gene: TRBJ2-5
v_gene: TRBV2
CDR3aa: CASSVFGGETQYF
CDR3nt: TGTGCCAGCAGTGTCTTCGGGGGAGAGACCCAGTACTTC

d_gene: TRBD2
abundance: NA
j_gene: TRBJ2-5
v_gene: TRBV23-1
CDR3aa: CASSQSMGEGRETQYF
CDR3nt: TGCGCCAGCAGTCAATCGATGGGGGAGGGCCGAGAGACCCAGTACTTC

d_gene: NA
abundance: NA
j_gene: TRBJ1-1
v_gene: TRBV19
CDR3aa: CASTYSGNTEAFF
CDR3nt: TGTGCCAGTACCTATTCAGGAAACACTGAAGCTTTCTTT

d_gene: NA
abundance: NA
j_gene: TRBJ2-7
v_gene: TRBV28
CDR3aa: CASSMAHYEQYF
CDR3nt: TGTGCCAGCAGTATGGCCCACTACGAGCAGTACTTC

d_gene: TRBD2
abundance: NA
j_gene: TRBJ2-5
v_gene: TRBV27
CDR3aa: CAREASGQETQYF
CDR3nt: TGTGCCAGGGAAGCTAGCGGCCAAGAGACCCAGTACTTC

d_gene: NA
abundance: NA
j_gene: TRBJ1-1
v_gene: TRBV5-4
CDR3aa: CASSLERRTEAFF
CDR3nt: TGTGCCAGCAGCTTGGAGCGAAGGACTGAAGCTTTCTTT

d_gene: TRBD1
abundance: NA
j_gene: TRBJ1-6
v_gene: TRBV30
CDR3aa: CAWVPGQGSSYNSPLHF
CDR3nt: TGTGCCTGGGTACCGGGACAGGGGAGCTCCTATAATTCACCCCTCCACTTT

d_gene: NA
abundance: NA
j_gene: TRBJ1-3
v_gene: TRBV6-5
CDR3aa: CASSYSSGVTGNTIYF
CDR3nt: TGTGCCAGCAGTTACTCGAGCGGGGTAACGGGAAACACCATATATTTT

d_gene: NA
abundance: NA
j_gene: TRBJ1-4
v_gene: TRBV5-1
CDR3aa: CASSQGSNEKLFF
CDR3nt: TGCGCCAGCAGTCAGGGCTCTAATGAAAAACTGTTTTTT